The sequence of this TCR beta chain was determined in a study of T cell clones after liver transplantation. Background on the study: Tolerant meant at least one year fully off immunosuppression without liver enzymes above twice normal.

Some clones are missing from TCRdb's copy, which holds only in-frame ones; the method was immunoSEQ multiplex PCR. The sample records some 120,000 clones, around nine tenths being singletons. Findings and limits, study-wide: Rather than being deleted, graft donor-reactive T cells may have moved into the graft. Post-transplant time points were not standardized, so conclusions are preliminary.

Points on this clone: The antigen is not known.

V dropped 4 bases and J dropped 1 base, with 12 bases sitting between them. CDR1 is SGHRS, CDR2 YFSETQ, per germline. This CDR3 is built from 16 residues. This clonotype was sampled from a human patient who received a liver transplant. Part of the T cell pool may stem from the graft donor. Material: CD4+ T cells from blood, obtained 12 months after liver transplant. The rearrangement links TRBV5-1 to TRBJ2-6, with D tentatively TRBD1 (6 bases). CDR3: CASSPLQGSGANVLTF. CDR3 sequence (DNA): TGCGCCAGCAGCCCCCTCCAGGGGTCTGGGGCCAACGTCCTGACTTTC.